The TCR beta chain described here comes from a study of radiation and T cells in renal cell carcinoma. General study results and limits: Top tumor clonotypes rose in blood 2 weeks post-radiation, then contracted.

Time point described: blood 2 weeks post-SBRT. The sample's treatment: 15 Gy SBRT to primary tumor, nephrectomy 4 weeks later. TCRdb's table, derived via immunoSEQ multiplex PCR, lists solely in-frame clones and lacks some. The profile shows roughly 130,000 clones, about 81% of them singletons. The CDR3 loop spans 16 amino acids. Deletions cut 5 bases from V and 5 bases from J, with 22 bases between. Per germline, CDR1 SGHTA and CDR2 FQGTGA. Concerning this clone itself: Its antigen is not identified.

The source of this sequence is a woman aged 55-70 years with renal cell carcinoma. Sequencing used blood, obtained from a patient whose treatment included radiotherapy and nephrectomy. The rearrangement uses TRBV7-3 and TRBJ2-7; weak D call: TRBD2 (9 bases). This chain's CDR3 is CASSLSPGGGRDEQYF. The CDR3 DNA follows: TGTGCCAGCAGCCTGTCCCCAGGGGGCGGGAGGGACGAGCAGTACTTC.